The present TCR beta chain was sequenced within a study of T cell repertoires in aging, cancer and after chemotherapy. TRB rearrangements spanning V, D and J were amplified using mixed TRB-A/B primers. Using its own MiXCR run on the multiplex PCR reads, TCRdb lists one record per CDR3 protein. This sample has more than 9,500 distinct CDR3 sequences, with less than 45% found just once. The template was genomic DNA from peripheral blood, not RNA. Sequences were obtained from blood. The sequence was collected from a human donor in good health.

The CDR3 sequence is CASSPAPGYEQYF. The CDR3 coding sequence is TGTGCCAGCTCACCGGCCCCGGGGTACGAGCAGTACTTC. The rearrangement joins TRBV18 to TRBJ2-7; D perhaps matches TRBD2 (5 bases). V lost 3 bases to trimming and J lost 4 bases, with 10 bases between them. Germline CDR1 is KGHSH and CDR2 is LQKENI. This CDR3 is 13 amino acids long.